A single sample gave rise to the 9 T cell receptor beta chains below, sequenced in a study of T cells in Graves' hyperthyroidism and ophthalmopathy. There were TCR beta CDR3 regions amplified from RNA transcripts. The TCR CDR3 was amplified in a first-round RT-PCR using the HTBI primer set. TCRdb used MiXCR to reprocess the multiplex PCR reads, holding one entry per CDR3 protein. The table includes about 610,000 distinct CDR3 sequences, approximately 16% detected once. The sample consisted of blood. The receptors come from a woman in her forties with Graves' ophthalmopathy.

The J gene is TRBJ2-3, the V gene TRBV11-2, with D perhaps TRBD2 (5 bases). The CDR3 length is 16 residues. The ends were cut back, 0 bases at V and 2 bases at J, with 12 bases in the middle. Germline V gives CDR1 SGHAT, CDR2 FQNNGV. CDR3 sequence: CASSLDVAKHTDTQYF. CDR3 sequence (DNA): TGTGCCAGCAGCTTAGATGTAGCGAAACACACAGATACGCAGTATTTT.

At least ten counts were recorded for this clonotype. DNA of the CDR3: TGCGCCAGCAGCTTACCGGGACAGGGAGAGTTTAATCAGCCCCAGCATTTT. Protein: CASSLPGQGEFNQPQHF. This chain links TRBV5-1 with TRBJ1-5; 9 bases line up with TRBD1. Trimming removed 2 bases from V and 4 bases from J; junction bases left unmatched: 10. Germline CDR1 is SGHRS and CDR2 is YFSETQ. The CDR3 extends over 17 amino acids.

This clonotype was observed many times. The chain employs TRBV20-1 and TRBJ1-2; D possibly corresponds to TRBD1 (6 bases). The CDR3 length is 13 residues. The germline gives CDR1 DFQATT, CDR2 SNEGSKA (reference sequence). The V and J ends lost 0 bases and 7 bases respectively, with 12 bases between them. The CDR3 region has the DNA TGCAGTGCTAGAGATGGGAGACAGGCTGGCTACACCTTC. Its translation is CSARDGRQAGYTF.

This clonotype was counted at least ten times. The chain has TRBV2 and TRBJ2-1; TRBD2 matches at 12 bases. CDR1 and CDR2 from the germline V gene are SNHLY and FYNNEI. V lost 11 bases and J lost 8; bases outside the gene matches: 10. The CDR3 covers 14 residues. CDR3: CAVRLAGGGYEQFF. In DNA, the CDR3 is TGTGCCGTCCGCCTAGCGGGAGGGGGCTATGAGCAGTTCTTC.

The gene calls are TRBV5-1 and TRBJ2-3, with D possibly TRBD1 on 6 matching bases. Germline V CDR1 and CDR2: SGHRS, YFSETQ. Trimming cost V 3 bases and J 6 bases, with 20 bases left between them. The CDR3 is 16 amino acids. CDR3 nucleotides: TGCGCCAGCAGCTGGACAGCGAGGCTACAAGGGGATACGCAGTATTTT. Translation gives CASSWTARLQGDTQYF. Combining the CDR3 with reference TRBV5-1 and TRBJ2-3 gives the whole variable domain KAGVTQTPRYLIKTRGQQVTLSCSPISGHRSVSWYQQTPGQGLQFLFEYFSETQRNKGNFPGRFSGRQFSNSRSEMNVSTLELGDSALYLCASSWTARLQGDTQYFGPGTRLTVL.

The chain recombines TRBV20-1 with TRBJ1-1; TRBD1 is a possible D gene (5 bases). V was pared by 4 bases and J by 8 bases, with 11 bases between. The V gene's germline CDR1 is DFQATT and CDR2 SNEGSKA (reference sequence). The CDR3 is 11 amino acids. This CDR3 reads CSATPGGEAFF. For the CDR3, the DNA is TGCAGTGCTACGCCTGGGGGAGAAGCTTTCTTT.

Note on this clonotype: A read error may explain this, as a much larger clone is one base away. The DNA for the CDR3 is TGCAGTGTCTCCGGGACACCAGACCAAGAGACCCAGTACTTC. Amino acids: CSVSGTPDQETQYF. The chain carries TRBV20-1 and TRBJ2-5; a weak D match, TRBD1 (6 bases). Trimming stripped 7 bases from V and 0 bases from J, with 15 bases between. Germline CDR1 is DFQATT and CDR2 is SNEGSKA (reference sequence). This CDR3 has 14 residues.

In its sample, this clonotype was seen a few times. V and J are TRBV7-2 and TRBJ2-2; the D is unclear. CDR1 and CDR2 from the germline V gene are SGHTA and FQGNSA. With 2 bases removed from V and 7 bases from J, the gap between germline ends came to 8 bases. CDR3 size: 13 residues. The CDR3: CASSLNLDGELFF. The CDR3 DNA sequence: TGTGCCAGCAGCTTAAATCTGGACGGGGAGCTGTTTTTT.

Many counts were recorded for this clonotype. J is TRBJ1-3 and V is TRBV2; D might be TRBD1 (6 bases). Germline CDR1 reads SNHLY; CDR2 reads FYNNEI. V dropped 3 bases and J dropped 4 bases, with 7 bases sitting between them. The CDR3 contains 13 residues. The CDR3 sequence is CASSDGQGNTIYF. In DNA form, the CDR3 reads TGTGCCAGCAGTGACGGACAGGGAAACACCATATATTTT.